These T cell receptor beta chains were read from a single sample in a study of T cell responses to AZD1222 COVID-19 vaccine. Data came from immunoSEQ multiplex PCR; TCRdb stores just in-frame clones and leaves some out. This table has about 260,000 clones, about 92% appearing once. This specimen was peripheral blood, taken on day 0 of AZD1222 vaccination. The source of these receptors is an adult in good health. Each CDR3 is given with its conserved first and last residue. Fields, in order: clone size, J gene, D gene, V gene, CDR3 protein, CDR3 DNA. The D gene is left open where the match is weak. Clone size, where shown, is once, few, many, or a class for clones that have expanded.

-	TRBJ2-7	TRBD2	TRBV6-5	CASSYSGAGVQEQYF	TGTGCCAGCAGTTACTCCGGGGCGGGGGTACAGGAGCAGTACTTC
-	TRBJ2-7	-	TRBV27	CASSLIGVSPYEQYF	TGTGCCAGCAGTTTAATCGGGGTCTCCCCCTACGAGCAGTACTTC
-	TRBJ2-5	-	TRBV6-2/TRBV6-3	CASSYTWETQYF	TGTGCCAGCAGTTACACGTGGGAGACCCAGTACTTC
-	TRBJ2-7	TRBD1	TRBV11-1	CASSATGTVTYEQYF	TGTGCCAGCAGCGCTACCGGGACAGTCACCTACGAGCAGTACTTC
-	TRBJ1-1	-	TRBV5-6	CASSFSGMGTEAFF	TGTGCCAGCAGCTTTTCAGGGATGGGCACTGAAGCTTTCTTT
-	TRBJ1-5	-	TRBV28	CASSLSARYSNQPQHF	TGTGCCAGCAGTTTATCCGCTCGATATAGCAATCAGCCCCAGCATTTT
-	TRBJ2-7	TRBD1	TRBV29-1	CSVEWVDRGSYEQYF	TGCAGCGTTGAATGGGTCGACAGGGGATCCTACGAGCAGTACTTC
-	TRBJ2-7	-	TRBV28	CASSLLPASGEQYF	TGTGCCAGCAGTTTATTGCCGGCTTCGGGAGAGCAGTACTTC
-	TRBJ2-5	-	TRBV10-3	CATSGAQETQYF	TGTGCCACCTCGGGAGCTCAAGAGACCCAGTACTTC
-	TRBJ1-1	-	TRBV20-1	CSASKGSMNTEAFF	TGCAGTGCTAGTAAAGGGTCCATGAACACTGAAGCTTTCTTT
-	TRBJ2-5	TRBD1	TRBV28	CASSPPGGGKETQYF	TGTGCCAGCAGCCCCCCAGGGGGCGGGAAAGAGACCCAGTACTTC
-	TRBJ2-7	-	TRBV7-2	CASSSPPAGSRYEQYF	TGTGCCAGCAGCTCCCCGCCGGCCGGGAGTCGATACGAGCAGTACTTC
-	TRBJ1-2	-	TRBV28	CASSLLGARNYGYTF	TGTGCCAGCAGTTTGCTGGGGGCCCGTAACTATGGCTACACCTTC
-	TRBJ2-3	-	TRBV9	CASSSTTSADTQYF	TGTGCCAGCAGCTCTACGACTAGTGCAGATACGCAGTATTTT
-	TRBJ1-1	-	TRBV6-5	CASSYGWPGGTEAFF	TGTGCCAGCAGTTACGGCTGGCCGGGGGGAACTGAAGCTTTCTTT
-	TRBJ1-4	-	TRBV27	CASSSVGTPEKLFF	TGTGCCAGCAGTTCAGTCGGGACACCTGAAAAACTGTTTTTT
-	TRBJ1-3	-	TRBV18	CASSPFGGDSGNTIYF	TGTGCCAGCTCACCCTTCGGGGGAGACTCTGGAAACACCATATATTTT
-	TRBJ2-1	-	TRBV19	CASSISQGVPFF	TGTGCCAGTAGTATTTCCCAGGGTGTTCCGTTCTTC
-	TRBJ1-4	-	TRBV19	CASKASPGGPNEKLFF	TGTGCCAGTAAGGCCAGCCCGGGAGGGCCTAATGAAAAACTGTTTTTT
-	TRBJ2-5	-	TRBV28	CASSPPDRTTVETQYF	TGTGCCAGCAGCCCTCCCGACAGAACGACCGTGGAGACCCAGTACTTC
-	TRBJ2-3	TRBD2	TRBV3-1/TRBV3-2	CASSLTSGGATDTQYF	TGTGCCAGCAGCCTGACTAGCGGGGGGGCGACAGATACGCAGTATTTT
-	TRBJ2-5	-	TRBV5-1	CASSSGPQETQYF	TGCGCCAGCAGCTCGGGCCCTCAAGAGACCCAGTACTTC
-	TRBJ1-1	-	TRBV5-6	CASSLTATVNTEAFF	TGTGCCAGCAGCTTGACAGCGACTGTGAACACTGAAGCTTTCTTT
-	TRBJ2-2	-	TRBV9	CASSPRDSGELFF	TGTGCCAGCAGCCCCCGGGATTCCGGGGAGCTGTTTTTT
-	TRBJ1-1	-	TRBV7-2	CASSLLGANTEAFF	TGTGCCAGCAGCTTATTGGGGGCGAACACTGAAGCTTTCTTT
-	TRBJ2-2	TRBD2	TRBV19	CASSGGLAENTGELFF	TGTGCCAGTAGTGGGGGACTAGCGGAGAACACCGGGGAGCTGTTTTTT
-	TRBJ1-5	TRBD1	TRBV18	CASSEGAGGQPQHF	TGTGCCAGCTCAGAGGGAGCAGGGGGGCAGCCCCAGCATTTT
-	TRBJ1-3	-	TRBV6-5	CASSITGNTIYF	TGCGCCAGCAGCATAACTGGAAACACCATATATTTT
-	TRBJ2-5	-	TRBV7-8	CASSPQETQYF	TGTGCCAGCAGCCCTCAAGAGACCCAGTACTTC
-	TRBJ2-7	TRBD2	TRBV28	CASSIRTSGSNEQYF	TGTGCCAGCAGTATCAGGACTAGCGGGAGTAACGAGCAGTACTTC
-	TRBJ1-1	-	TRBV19	CASSPPQENTEAFF	TGTGCCAGTAGTCCCCCACAAGAGAACACTGAAGCTTTCTTT
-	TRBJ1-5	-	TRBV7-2	CASSLGGGGQPQHF	TGTGCCAGCAGCTTGGGAGGTGGTGGTCAGCCCCAGCATTTT
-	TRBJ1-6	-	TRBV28	CAAGGSDPPLHF	TGTGCCGCGGGCGGGTCGGATCCACCCCTCCACTTT
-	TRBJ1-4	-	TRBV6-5	CASSYGKGPKEKLFF	TGTGCCAGCAGTTACGGTAAGGGACCTAAGGAAAAACTGTTTTTT
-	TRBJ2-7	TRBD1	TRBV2	CATERDRGTEQYF	TGTGCCACTGAACGGGACAGGGGGACCGAGCAGTACTTC
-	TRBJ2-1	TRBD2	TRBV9	CASSVISISGFNEQFF	TGTGCCAGCAGCGTAATAAGTATTAGCGGGTTCAATGAGCAGTTCTTC
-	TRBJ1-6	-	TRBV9	CASSLSPGRTANSPLHF	TGTGCCAGCAGCCTCTCACCGGGACGGACTGCCAATTCACCCCTCCACTTT
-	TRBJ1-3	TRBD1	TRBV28	CASSLLTGTGNTIYF	TGTGCCAGCAGCCTCTTGACAGGGACTGGAAACACCATATATTTT
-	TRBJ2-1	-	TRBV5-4	CASSRNLGGSSYNEQFF	TGTGCCAGCAGCCGAAACCTAGGTGGGAGCTCCTACAATGAGCAGTTCTTC
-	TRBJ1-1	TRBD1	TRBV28	CASSLGGQGSSEAFF	TGTGCCAGCAGTTTGGGGGGACAGGGCTCTTCTGAAGCTTTCTTT
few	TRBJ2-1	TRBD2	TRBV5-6	CASSLGGGAGGPGNEQFF	TGTGCCAGCAGCTTGGGAGGCGGAGCGGGAGGGCCAGGTAATGAGCAGTTCTTC
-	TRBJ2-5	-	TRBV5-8	CASSFLLRRARQETQYF	TGTGCCAGCAGCTTTTTGCTGCGGCGGGCACGGCAAGAGACCCAGTACTTC
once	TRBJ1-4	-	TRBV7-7	CASSLGRNEKLFF	TGTGCCAGCAGCTTAGGGCGCAACGAAAAACTGTTTTTT
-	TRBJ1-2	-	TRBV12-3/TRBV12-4	CASSLQGYGYTF	TGTGCCAGCAGTTTACAGGGCTATGGCTACACCTTC
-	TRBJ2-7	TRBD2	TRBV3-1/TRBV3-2	CASSLRLAGGRRDYEQYF	TGTGCCAGCAGCCTTAGACTAGCGGGAGGCCGCAGGGATTACGAGCAGTACTTC
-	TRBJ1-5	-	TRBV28	CASSSYSGRGVHQPQHF	TGTGCCAGCAGTTCTTACTCGGGCAGAGGCGTGCATCAGCCCCAGCATTTT
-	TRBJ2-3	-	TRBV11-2	CASSLSPLAFTDTQYF	TGTGCCAGCAGCTTATCCCCCCTAGCGTTCACAGATACGCAGTATTTT
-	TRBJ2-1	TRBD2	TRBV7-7	CASSSGLAGDSEQFF	TGTGCCAGCAGCTCCGGACTAGCGGGAGATAGTGAGCAGTTCTTC
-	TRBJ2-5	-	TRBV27	CASSFRGEETQYF	TGTGCCAGCAGTTTTAGGGGGGAAGAGACCCAGTACTTC
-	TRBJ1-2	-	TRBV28	CASRRGQGTSLNYGYTF	TGTGCCAGCAGAAGAGGGCAGGGGACATCCCTAAACTATGGCTACACCTTC
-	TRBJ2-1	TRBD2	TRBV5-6	CASSWDGTSSNEQFF	TGTGCCAGCAGCTGGGACGGGACTAGCAGCAATGAGCAGTTCTTC